These 22 T cell receptor beta chains came from one sample sequenced in a study of blood T cell repertoires in COVID-19. This table comes from immunoSEQ multiplex PCR, and its TCRdb copy is limited to in-frame clones, with some not included. The sample comprises approximately 180,000 clones, approximately 86% of which are singletons, and approximately 9.4% rests with the top ten. The material sequenced was peripheral blood. The receptors stem from a woman aged 80 or older with acute or convalescent COVID-19.

J is TRBJ2-7 and V is TRBV25-1, with D tentatively TRBD1 (6 bases). The CDR3 totals 15 residues. Per germline, CDR1 MGHDK and CDR2 SYGVNS. Trimming stripped 4 bases from V and 1 base from J, with 14 bases between. The CDR3 spells CASSGWTEISYEQYF. CDR3 nucleotide sequence: TGTGCCAGCAGTGGGTGGACAGAAATTTCCTACGAGCAGTACTTC.

The chain couples TRBV2 to TRBJ1-3; D remains unclear. The CDR3 extends over 14 amino acids. Germline CDR1 reads SNHLY; CDR2 reads FYNNEI. Trimming removed 4 bases at V and 0 bases at J, with 7 bases between. The CDR3 coding sequence is TGTGCCAGCAGTGCGTTGAGCTCTGGAAACACCATATATTTT. Translated: CASSALSSGNTIYF.

The chain has TRBV5-1 and TRBJ2-2; 11 bases match TRBD1. This CDR3 comprises 15 residues. The V and J ends lost 7 bases and 4 bases, in that order; junction bases with no gene match: 6. Germline CDR1 is SGHRS and CDR2 is YFSETQ. CDR3 sequence reads: CASSFGTGGTGELFF. The CDR3 DNA reads as TGCGCCAGCTCGTTTGGGACAGGGGGCACCGGGGAGCTGTTTTTT. Based on the CDR3 plus reference TRBV5-1 and TRBJ2-2, the full variable domain is KAGVTQTPRYLIKTRGQQVTLSCSPISGHRSVSWYQQTPGQGLQFLFEYFSETQRNKGNFPGRFSGRQFSNSRSEMNVSTLELGDSALYLCASSFGTGGTGELFFGEGSRLTVL.

The chain uses TRBV7-8 and TRBJ1-5; possible D gene TRBD1, 5 bases. This CDR3 spans 16 amino acids. V was pared by 1 base and J by 6 bases, with 16 bases between. Germline CDR1 reads SGHVS; CDR2 reads FQNEAQ. The CDR3 is CASSLESGRPGQPQHF. The CDR3 bases are TGTGCCAGCAGCTTAGAGTCAGGGCGTCCCGGTCAGCCCCAGCATTTT.

The chain couples TRBV5-5 to TRBJ2-3, with a possible D match to TRBD1 (5 bases). The CDR3 is made up of 13 amino acids. The V end was cut by 6 bases, the J end by 1 base, with 9 bases between. Per the germline V gene, CDR1 is SGHKS and CDR2 is YYEKEE (reference sequence). DNA of the CDR3: TGTGCCAGCACTATGACAGGCACAGATACGCAGTATTTT. Protein sequence: CASTMTGTDTQYF. The full variable domain, in which reference TRBV5-5 and TRBJ2-3 provide the parts outside the CDR3, is DAGVTQSPTHLIKTRGQQVTLRCSPISGHKSVSWYQQVLGQGPQFIFQYYEKEERGRGNFPDRFSARQFPNYSSELNVNALLLGDSALYLCASTMTGTDTQYFGPGTRLTVL.

The chain joins TRBV7-2 to TRBJ1-3; 7 positions match TRBD1. Germline lookup yields CDR1 SGHTA and CDR2 FQGNSA. Losses at the gene ends were 5 bases for V and 2 bases for J; bases not matched to a gene: 6. This CDR3 has 15 amino acids. Written as DNA, the CDR3 is TGTGCCAGCAGCCCCCAGGGGGGACCTGGAAACACCATATATTTT. Protein product: CASSPQGGPGNTIYF.

The chain links TRBV7-8 to TRBJ1-5; 12 nucleotides match TRBD1. Germline loops: CDR1 SGHVS, CDR2 FQNEAQ. The length of the CDR3 is 19 residues. V gave up 0 bases and J gave up 4 bases; unmatched junction bases: 10. Written as DNA, the CDR3 is TGTGCCAGCAGCTTAGCGAAGGGGGGACAGGGGGCTGCAAATCAGCCCCAGCATTTT. Translated, it gives CASSLAKGGQGAANQPQHF. The full variable domain, in which reference TRBV7-8 and TRBJ1-5 provide the parts outside the CDR3, is GAGVSQSPRYKVAKRGQDVALRCDPISGHVSLFWYQQALGQGPEFLTYFQNEAQLDKSGLPSDRFFAERPEGSVSTLKIQRTQQEDSAVYLCASSLAKGGQGAANQPQHFGDGTRLSIL.

The chain employs TRBV7-9 and TRBJ1-1; no firm D call. From germline, CDR1 is SEHNR and CDR2 FQNEAQ (reference sequence). The CDR3 has 16 residues. V was cut by 5 bases and J by 3 bases, with 19 bases left in between. The CDR3 nucleotides are TGTGCCAGCAGCCTGACCGGCGGCCCTAGTGACACTGAAGCTTTCTTT. Its translation: CASSLTGGPSDTEAFF.

The chain is built from TRBV19 and TRBJ2-3; 13 nucleotides match TRBD2. The junction had 5 bases not matched to a gene; V was cut back by 5 bases and J by 3 bases. Germline V gene lookup returns CDR1 LNHDA and CDR2 SQIVND (reference sequence). The CDR3 length is 16 residues. CDR3 region: CASSPRTSGRTDTQYF. CDR3 bases: TGTGCCAGTAGTCCCCGGACTAGCGGGAGAACAGATACGCAGTATTTT.

The chain links TRBV6-5 to TRBJ2-3; maybe TRBD1 (5 bases). CDR1 is MNHEY, CDR2 SVGAGI, per germline. V was cut by 3 bases and J by 4 bases, with 17 bases left in between. The CDR3 totals 16 residues. The CDR3 sequence is CASSYWAGQGADTQYF. The CDR3 DNA is TGTGCCAGCAGTTATTGGGCAGGTCAAGGGGCAGATACGCAGTATTTT.

The chain has TRBV18 and TRBJ1-4; TRBD1 aligns across 9 bases. Trimming cost V 2 bases and J 8 bases; bases outside gene matches: 6. Germline values: CDR1 KGHSH, CDR2 LQKENI. The CDR3 is 15 residues long. The CDR3 spells CASSPSGTGKEKLFF. DNA for the CDR3: TGTGCCAGCTCACCATCCGGGACAGGGAAGGAAAAACTGTTTTTT.

The gene calls are TRBV7-9 and TRBJ2-7; D might be TRBD1 (6 bases). With 8 bases removed from V and 1 base from J, the gap between germline ends came to 18 bases. Germline V gene sequence: CDR1 SEHNR, CDR2 FQNEAQ (reference sequence). The CDR3 length is 15 residues. Written as DNA, the CDR3 is TGTGCCAGCGCCACCCCTCCGGGACAATCCTACGAGCAGTACTTC. It specifies CASATPPGQSYEQYF.

The chain joins TRBV6-7 to TRBJ2-7; D gene unclear. TRBV6-7 is sorted into the ORF group, with uncertain function. The V gene lost 0 bases and the J gene lost 6 bases, with 12 bases spanning the gap. The CDR3 is 14 residues long. The CDR3 DNA is TGTGCCAGCAGTTACTCGGTACTCTCTTCCGAGCAGTACTTC. Encoded protein: CASSYSVLSSEQYF.

The V call is TRBV12-3 or TRBV12-4, the J call TRBJ2-7; unclear D gene. The CDR3 spans 12 residues. Trimming shortened V by 6 bases and J by 6 bases, and 12 bases separated the two germline ends. The CDR3, as DNA: TGTGCCAGCAGCCTAAATATCGGCGAGCAGTACTTC. Amino acid sequence: CASSLNIGEQYF.

The gene calls are TRBV10-1 and TRBJ1-6; 7 nucleotides align to TRBD1. This CDR3 region has 14 residues. Looked up from germline, CDR1 is WNHNN and CDR2 is SYGVQD (reference sequence). Trimming took 5 bases from V and 9 from J; bases not matched to a gene: 7. The CDR3 sequence: CASSPGTAGSPLHF. The CDR3 DNA sequence: TGCGCCAGCAGTCCCGGGACAGCAGGTTCACCCCTCCACTTT.

This clone was seen only once. One end of the junction varies from germline; a read error may be responsible. The chain joins TRBV11-2 to TRBJ1-2; D remains unclear. The CDR3 extends over 13 amino acids. Germline V gene sequence: CDR1 SGHAT, CDR2 FQNNGV. The CDR3 spells CASSLDIGRAEGF. DNA for the CDR3: TGTGCCAGCAGCTTAGATATAGGAAGGGCCGAGGGCTTC.

This rearrangement joins TRBV6-5 to TRBJ1-5; TRBD1 agrees at 8 bases. V shed 10 bases, J shed 2 bases, and the junction held 4 bases outside the gene matches. The CDR3 spans 13 residues. Germline V CDR1 and CDR2: MNHEY, SVGAGI. CDR3 nucleotide sequence: TGTGCCACCTGCAGGGGGCGCAATCAGCCCCAGCATTTT. This sequence encodes CATCRGRNQPQHF.

The chain recombines TRBV3-1 (or the pseudogene TRBV3-2) with TRBJ2-7; no clear D gene. Deletions cut 1 base from V and 2 bases from J, with 6 bases between. This CDR3 is built from 13 residues. Germline values: CDR1 LGHDT, CDR2 YNNKEL (reference sequence). CDR3 DNA: TGTGCCAGCAGCCAAGCTCTCGCCTACGAGCAGTACTTC. Translated, it gives CASSQALAYEQYF.

This chain uses TRBV11-2 with TRBJ1-2; D possibly corresponds to TRBD1 (5 bases). Germline V gives CDR1 SGHAT, CDR2 FQNNGV. The CDR3 has 13 amino acids. V was pared by 5 bases and J by 5 bases, with 12 bases between. CDR3 loop: CASSPAGGYGYTF. The CDR3 DNA reads TGTGCCAGCAGCCCAGCCGGGGGATATGGCTACACCTTC.

V gene TRBV11-3 combines with J gene TRBJ2-3; D is possibly TRBD1 (5 bases). The V gene lost 1 base and the J gene lost 0 bases, with 14 bases spanning the gap. The CDR3 loop spans 17 amino acids. Germline CDR1 and CDR2: SGHNT and YENEEA. CDR3 region: CASSLALPGMSTDTQYF. CDR3 coding DNA: TGTGCCAGCAGCTTAGCCCTCCCAGGGATGAGCACAGATACGCAGTATTTT.

The chain employs TRBV30 and TRBJ1-6, with 11 bases identical to TRBD1. CDR3 size: 15 residues. The trim removed 1 base at V and 10 bases at J, leaving 6 bases unmatched. Looked up from germline, CDR1 is GTSNPN and CDR2 is SVGIG (reference sequence). The CDR3 spells CAWSGGQGAESPLHF. In nucleotides, the CDR3 is TGTGCCTGGAGTGGCGGACAGGGGGCGGAATCACCCCTCCACTTT.

This clone has just a few counts. This chain's CDR3 is CASSYQGATNEKLFF. The CDR3 DNA reads as TGTGCCAGCAGTTACCAGGGGGCCACTAATGAAAAACTGTTTTTT. The rearrangement joins TRBV6-5 to TRBJ1-4; 8 positions agree with TRBD1. The ends lost 2 bases at V and 2 bases at J; junction bases unmatched: 1. CDR1 and CDR2 (germline): MNHEY, SVGAGI. This CDR3 has 15 residues.